Each of the 27 T cell receptor beta chains below was sequenced from the same sample in a study of cytomegalovirus exposure and HLA in healthy donors. PCR primers comprised 60 Vbeta and 13 Jbeta primers. Here immunoSEQ multiplex PCR was the method, and the copy in TCRdb shows in-frame clones only, minus some. This sample has 65,000 or so clones, with 62% found just once. Sequenced input: PBMCs. These receptors all stem from a man younger than 45 in good health and CMV-seronegative.

CDR3 in amino acids: CASSYSGTGPYEQYF. The DNA for the CDR3 is TGTGCCAGCAGTTACTCGGGGACAGGGCCCTACGAGCAGTACTTC. This sequence joins TRBV6-5 and TRBJ2-7; 9 bases are a match to TRBD1. The V segment lost 0 bases and the J segment 2 bases; nucleotides outside the gene matches: 2. Per the germline V gene, CDR1 is MNHEY and CDR2 is SVGAGI. CDR3 length equals 15 residues.

The chain recombines TRBV7-6 with TRBJ2-2, with D unresolved. Trimming took off 4 bases at V and 1 base at J, with 4 bases between the two ends. CDR1 and CDR2 from the germline V gene are SGHVS and FNYEAQ. The CDR3 runs 13 residues. The chain's CDR3 is CASSYRNTGELFF. The CDR3, as DNA: TGTGCCAGCAGCTACAGGAACACCGGGGAGCTGTTTTTT.

This clone was found a few times. The chain carries TRBV6-5 and TRBJ2-1; 10 nucleotides line up with TRBD2. The CDR3 loop spans 15 amino acids. Trimming took 0 bases from V and 7 from J; bases not matched to a gene: 3. The germline V gene encodes CDR1 MNHEY and CDR2 SVGAGI. The CDR3 here is CASSYSLAGPNEQFF. As DNA, the CDR3 is TGTGCCAGCAGTTACTCACTAGCGGGGCCGAATGAGCAGTTCTTC.

The chain links TRBV6-1 to TRBJ1-2; the D is unclear. V gave up 5 bases and J gave up 4 bases, with 11 bases separating them. Per the germline V gene, CDR1 is MNHNS and CDR2 is SASEGT. CDR3 length: 13 amino acids. CDR3 sequence reads: CASSPSGSYGYTF. In nucleotides, the CDR3 is TGTGCCAGCAGTCCCTCGGGGTCCTATGGCTACACCTTC.

This clone was detected only a few times. The chain carries TRBV5-1 and TRBJ1-5; 9 bases line up with TRBD1. Germline V lookup: CDR1 SGHRS, CDR2 YFSETQ. V lost 4 bases to trimming and J lost 0 bases; unmatched junction nucleotides: 5. The CDR3 spans 16 residues. CDR3 coding DNA: TGCGCCAGCAGCCCAGGGACAGGGCTTAGCAATCAGCCCCAGCATTTT. Residues: CASSPGTGLSNQPQHF.

The rearrangement uses TRBV28 and TRBJ2-6; 9 nucleotides line up with TRBD1. Germline loops: CDR1 MDHEN, CDR2 SYDVKM. This CDR3 is 17 amino acids long. With 8 bases clipped from V and 1 base from J, the junction kept 9 bases outside the gene matches. CDR3 DNA sequence: TGTGCCAGCTCACCGACAGGGGGGGATTCTGGGGCCAACGTCCTGACTTTC. Its protein is CASSPTGGDSGANVLTF. Drawing the rest from reference TRBV28 and TRBJ2-6, the complete variable domain is DVKVTQSSRYLVKRTGEKVFLECVQDMDHENMFWYRQDPGLGLRLIYFSYDVKMKEKGDIPEGYSVSREKKERFSLILESASTNQTSMYLCASSPTGGDSGANVLTFGAGSRLTVL.

V usage is TRBV7-9 and J usage is TRBJ1-6; the match to TRBD1 covers 8 bases. Per the germline V gene, CDR1 is SEHNR and CDR2 is FQNEAQ (reference sequence). The CDR3 consists of 14 residues. After removal of 4 bases from V and 10 bases from J, the junction contained 6 bases not matched to a gene. This chain's CDR3 is CASSSDDRGSPLHF. The CDR3 nucleotides read TGTGCCAGCAGCTCAGATGACAGGGGCTCACCCCTCCACTTT.

This clone came up a few times. The chain recombines TRBV9 with TRBJ1-1, with D tentatively TRBD1 (5 bases). The germline V and J ends were trimmed by 4 bases and 2 bases, with 9 bases remaining between them. CDR1 and CDR2 from the germline V gene are SGDLS and YYNGEE. The length of the CDR3 is 13 residues. CDR3 coding DNA: TGTGCCAGCAGCAACGACAGAAACACTGAAGCTTTCTTT. This sequence encodes CASSNDRNTEAFF.

This clone was counted a few times. CDR3 nucleotides: TGCAGCGTTGGACTAGCGGGGGGGGCAGAGACCCAGTACTTC. It yields the protein CSVGLAGGAETQYF. The chain uses TRBV29-1 and TRBJ2-5, with 14 bases matching TRBD2. V gave up 4 bases and J gave up 4 bases; unmatched junction bases: 2. This CDR3 contains 14 residues. In germline, CDR1 is SQVTM, CDR2 ANQGSEA.

This chain connects TRBV25-1 to TRBJ2-2; 9 bases match TRBD1. CDR3 length: 15 amino acids. Germline V gene sequence: CDR1 MGHDK, CDR2 SYGVNS. J gave up 3 bases and V 7 bases, and 6 bases lay outside the gene matches. CDR3 residues: CASTGQGYDTGELFF. The CDR3 bases are TGTGCCAGCACCGGACAGGGGTATGACACCGGGGAGCTGTTTTTT. The whole variable domain, filled in from reference TRBV25-1 and TRBJ2-2, reads EADIYQTPRYLVIGTGKKITLECSQTMGHDKMYWYQQDPGMELHLIHYSYGVNSTEKGDLSSESTVSRIRTEHFPLTLESARPSHTSQYLCASTGQGYDTGELFFGEGSRLTVL.

The rearrangement uses TRBV5-1 and TRBJ2-1; TRBD2 matches at 10 bases. V was pared by 0 bases and J by 4 bases, with 4 bases of the junction left unmatched. The germline V gene encodes CDR1 SGHRS and CDR2 YFSETQ. This CDR3 has 16 amino acids. In DNA, the CDR3 is TGCGCCAGCAGCTTGGCCCTAGCGGGGGAGTACAATGAGCAGTTCTTC. Protein sequence: CASSLALAGEYNEQFF.

This chain joins TRBV7-9 and TRBJ2-1; 8 bases agree with TRBD2. Germline assignment: CDR1 SEHNR and CDR2 FQNEAQ (reference sequence). The CDR3 has 16 residues. V shed 1 base, J shed 3 bases, and the junction held 5 bases outside the gene matches. The chain's CDR3 is CASSLDPAGVYNEQFF. CDR3 nucleotide sequence: TGTGCCAGCAGCTTAGATCCAGCGGGGGTCTACAATGAGCAGTTCTTC.

The chain couples TRBV19 to TRBJ1-1; D is possibly TRBD1 (6 bases). In germline, CDR1 is LNHDA, CDR2 SQIVND (reference sequence). The CDR3 has 11 residues. The V gene lost 7 bases and the J gene lost 8 bases, with 11 bases spanning the gap. The CDR3 coding sequence is TGTGCCAGTAAGGGGGAAGCAGAAGCTTTCTTT. As protein: CASKGEAEAFF. Looking up the rest from reference TRBV19 and TRBJ1-1 gives the full variable domain: DGGITQSPKYLFRKEGQNVTLSCEQNLNHDAMYWYRQDPGQGLRLIYYSQIVNDFQKGDIAEGYSVSREKKESFPLTVTSAQKNPTAFYLCASKGEAEAFFGQGTRLTVV.

The chain links TRBV29-1 to TRBJ2-2; D not resolved. CDR1 and CDR2 from the germline V gene are SQVTM and ANQGSEA. The CDR3 has 12 residues. V was trimmed by 8 bases and J by 3 bases, leaving 10 bases between them. In nucleotides, the CDR3 is TGCAGCTACTTTCAGGACACCGGGGAGCTGTTTTTT. It is translated as CSYFQDTGELFF.

The V gene is TRBV29-1, the J gene TRBJ1-2; the match to TRBD1 covers 8 bases. The germline V gene has CDR1 SQVTM and CDR2 ANQGSEA. After removal of 3 bases from V and 13 bases from J, the junction contained 13 bases not matched to a gene. The CDR3 loop spans 13 amino acids. CDR3 coding DNA: TGCAGCGTTGAGGCGGGGGCAGGGGGCGTCCCCACCTTC. Its protein is CSVEAGAGGVPTF.

The V and J genes are TRBV4-1 and TRBJ1-6; 8 bases are a match to TRBD1. CDR1 MGHRA and CDR2 YSYEKL come from the germline V gene. The V segment lost 3 bases and the J segment 9 bases; nucleotides outside the gene matches: 10. The CDR3 sequence is 16 residues long. The CDR3 region is CASSHGQGSFASPLHF. The DNA of the CDR3 is TGCGCCAGCAGCCACGGACAGGGTTCGTTTGCTTCACCCCTCCACTTT.

J is TRBJ2-1 and V is TRBV18; 10 bases agree with TRBD1. V trimming: 3 bases; J trimming: 6 bases; junction bases outside the gene matches: 2. Germline V gene sequence: CDR1 KGHSH, CDR2 LQKENI. This CDR3 has 14 amino acids. The CDR3 DNA follows: TGTGCCAGCTCACCCCGACAGGGGGCCAATGAGCAGTTCTTC. Its protein product is CASSPRQGANEQFF.

This clone was detected a few times. J is TRBJ2-1 and V is TRBV6-1, with a weak D call TRBD2 (5 bases). Trimming took 1 base from V and 8 from J, leaving 12 bases between them. The CDR3 is made up of 14 amino acids. CDR1 and CDR2 from the germline V gene are MNHNS and SASEGT. The CDR3 coding sequence is TGTGCCAGCAGTGAAGATCGGGGTTGGGATGAGCAGTTCTTC. Encoded protein: CASSEDRGWDEQFF.

This clone was observed a few times. This chain joins TRBV4-2 and TRBJ2-5; TRBD2 matches at 12 bases. This CDR3 region has 17 residues. J was trimmed by 2 bases and V by 0 bases; bases with no gene match: 4. Per germline, CDR1 LGHNA and CDR2 YNFKEQ. CDR3 sequence (DNA): TGTGCCAGCAGCCAAGAGGGGCTAGCGGGGGGGCAAGAGACCCAGTACTTC. Protein: CASSQEGLAGGQETQYF.

The chain carries TRBV7-9 and TRBJ1-5, with D tentatively TRBD1 (6 bases). CDR3 length: 13 amino acids. Trimming shortened V by 2 bases and J by 4 bases, and 6 bases separated the two germline ends. Per the germline V gene, CDR1 is SEHNR and CDR2 is FQNEAQ (reference sequence). The CDR3 loop reads CASSLQGNQPQHF. The CDR3 coding sequence is TGTGCCAGCAGCTTACAGGGGAATCAGCCCCAGCATTTT. Full variable domain (missing parts from reference TRBV7-9 and TRBJ1-5): DTGVSQNPRHKITKRGQNVTFRCDPISEHNRLYWYRQTLGQGPEFLTYFQNEAQLEKSRLLSDRFSAERPKGSFSTLEIQRTEQGDSAMYLCASSLQGNQPQHFGDGTRLSIL.

This chain connects TRBV6-5 to TRBJ1-5, with 8 positions matching TRBD1. Germline-derived CDR1 and CDR2 are MNHEY and SVGAGI. The trim removed 6 bases at V and 3 bases at J, leaving 7 bases unmatched. The CDR3 spans 15 residues. The CDR3 coding sequence is TGTGCCAGCAGACCCGGGACAGGCTACAATCAGCCCCAGCATTTT. As protein: CASRPGTGYNQPQHF.

V and J are TRBV25-1 and TRBJ1-6; tentatively, D is TRBD1 (6 bases). The CDR3 length is 13 residues. The ends were cut back, 9 bases at V and 10 bases at J, with 16 bases in the middle. Germline lookup yields CDR1 MGHDK and CDR2 SYGVNS. The CDR3 region is CASRMRGKSPLHF. CDR3 DNA: TGTGCCAGTCGAATGAGGGGGAAATCACCCCTCCACTTT.

This clone was recorded a few times. V usage is TRBV18 and J usage is TRBJ1-3; 7 positions agree with TRBD1. Per the germline V gene, CDR1 is KGHSH and CDR2 is LQKENI. CDR3 length equals 14 residues. V shed 8 bases and J 1 base; nucleotides not matched to a gene: 5. The DNA for the CDR3 is TGTGCCAGCCACCAGGGGGGATCTGGAAACACCATATATTTT. It codes for CASHQGGSGNTIYF.

This clone was counted between two and nine times. The chain combines TRBV6-1 with TRBJ2-2; D is undetermined. The CDR3 totals 13 residues. The V end was cut by 5 bases, the J end by 7 bases, with 11 bases between. The germline gives CDR1 MNHNS, CDR2 SASEGT. Written as DNA, the CDR3 is TGTGCCAGCAGTAACACGGGTATCGGGGAGCTGTTTTTT. Translation: CASSNTGIGELFF.

The genes are TRBV11-2 and TRBJ2-5; the match to TRBD2 covers 12 bases. The CDR3 is made up of 15 amino acids. Germline V gene data show CDR1 as SGHAT and CDR2 as FQNNGV. The V and J ends lost 6 bases and 1 base, in that order; junction bases with no gene match: 3. The CDR3 coding sequence is TGTGCCAGCAGACGGACTAGCGGGGTCCAAGAGACCCAGTACTTC. It encodes CASRRTSGVQETQYF.

This clone appeared a few times. The chain employs TRBV30 and TRBJ2-2; D unresolved. Germline values: CDR1 GTSNPN, CDR2 SVGIG (reference sequence). The CDR3 spans 14 residues. The ends were cut back, 0 bases at V and 3 bases at J, with 8 bases in the middle. CDR3 residues: CAWSVLEDTGELFF. In nucleotides, the CDR3 is TGTGCCTGGAGTGTTCTAGAGGACACCGGGGAGCTGTTTTTT.

The genes are TRBV2 and TRBJ2-7, with TRBD1 matching over 8 bases. The trim removed 4 bases at V and 4 bases at J, leaving 3 bases unmatched. The CDR3 runs to 13 residues. The germline V gene has CDR1 SNHLY and CDR2 FYNNEI. As DNA, the CDR3 is TGTGCCAGCAGTGTAGGACAGGGTTACGAGCAGTACTTC. Its protein is CASSVGQGYEQYF.